These T cell receptor beta chains were read from a single sample in a study of response to subunit inactivated influenza vaccine. In TCRdb, the RT-PCR reads were re-called with MiXCR into one record per CDR3 protein. This table holds approximately 200,000 distinct CDR3 sequences, around 15% found once. This sample comprised CD8+ T cells sorted from PBMCs, obtained around 5 days after vaccination. The receptor source for this set is a man in his forties or fifties who received an inactivated influenza vaccine. Each CDR3 is given with its conserved first and last residue. Fields, in order: J gene, clone size, D gene, V gene, CDR3 protein, CDR3 DNA. D genes are given only for firm matches. Expanded clones get a size class; other rows say once, few or many, or leave the size out.

TRBJ2-1 | few | TRBD1 | TRBV14 | CASSFQGAGNEQFF | TGTGCCAGCAGCTTTCAGGGGGCTGGCAATGAGCAGTTCTTC
TRBJ2-3 | few | - | TRBV30 | CAWGGIDRYTDTQYF | TGTGCCTGGGGCGGAATCGACAGATACACAGATACGCAGTATTTT
TRBJ2-7 | few | TRBD2 | TRBV20-1 | CSARGGLAGATEQYF | TGCAGTGCTAGGGGAGGACTAGCGGGAGCAACCGAGCAGTACTTC
TRBJ2-2 | few | - | TRBV4-1 | CASSQVAGSTGELFF | TGCGCCAGCAGCCAAGTGGCCGGAAGTACCGGGGAGCTGTTTTTT
TRBJ2-1 | few | - | TRBV27 | CASSSGTKGNEQFF | TGTGCCAGCAGTTCGGGGACGAAGGGCAATGAGCAGTTCTTC
TRBJ2-7 | - | - | TRBV4-3 | CASSQDLTGYEQYF | TGCGCCAGCAGCCAAGACCTGACGGGATACGAGCAGTACTTC
TRBJ1-6 | few | - | TRBV27 | CASSLPNSPLHF | TGTGCCAGCAGTTTACCGAATTCACCCCTCCACTTT
TRBJ1-2 | many | - | TRBV7-2 | CASSPGGLSYGYTF | TGTGCCAGCAGCCCCGGGGGGCTGAGCTATGGCTACACCTTC
TRBJ2-5 | many | - | TRBV2 | CASSGADSNQETQYF | TGTGCCAGCAGTGGGGCGGACTCCAACCAAGAGACCCAGTACTTC
TRBJ2-7 | - | - | TRBV11-2 | CASSLTAHEQYF | TGTGCCAGCAGCCTCACGGCTCACGAGCAGTACTTC
TRBJ2-7 | - | - | TRBV20-1 | CSAWRVRGSYEQYF | TGCAGTGCTTGGAGGGTCCGTGGCTCCTACGAGCAGTACTTC
TRBJ2-7 | - | - | TRBV28 | CASRPYSYEQYF | TGTGCCAGCAGACCTTACTCCTACGAGCAGTACTTC
TRBJ2-1 | - | - | TRBV6-5 | CASSYYLASYEQFF | TGTGCCAGCAGTTACTATCTAGCGAGCTATGAGCAGTTCTTC
TRBJ2-7 | few | TRBD2 | TRBV7-9 | CASSLELAGLFYEQYF | TGTGCCAGCAGCTTAGAACTAGCGGGACTATTCTACGAGCAGTACTTC
TRBJ2-3 | - | - | TRBV2 | CASSEGTLTDTQYF | TGTGCCAGCAGCGAAGGGACTCTCACAGATACGCAGTATTTT
TRBJ2-1 | few | - | TRBV4-3 | CASSQDLGTVDNEQFF | TGCGCCAGCAGCCAAGATTTGGGTACGGTAGACAATGAGCAGTTCTTC
TRBJ2-7 | - | - | TRBV12-3/TRBV12-4 | CASSLGVPEQYF | TGTGCCAGCAGTTTGGGGGTTCCCGAGCAGTACTTC
TRBJ1-2 | - | - | TRBV25-1 | CASSEGMSLGGYTF | TGTGCCAGCAGTGAAGGGATGTCCCTGGGTGGCTACACCTTC
TRBJ1-1 | - | - | TRBV29-1 | CSAKTGMNTEAFF | TGCAGCGCCAAGACGGGGATGAACACTGAGGCTTTCTTT
TRBJ2-6 | - | - | TRBV6-5 | CASSYTGFTTHNVLTF | TGTGCCAGCAGTTACACAGGGTTTACTACCCACAACGTCCTGACTTTC
TRBJ2-1 | many | - | TRBV10-3 | CAIRGTGSNEQFF | TGTGCCATCAGGGGCACAGGGTCCAATGAGCAGTTCTTC
TRBJ2-1 | - | - | TRBV5-1 | CASSLVPDNEQFF | TGCGCCAGCAGCTTGGTTCCTGACAATGAGCAGTTCTTC
TRBJ2-3 | - | TRBD2 | TRBV5-6 | CASSLGLAGGPVYTQYF | TGTGCCAGCAGCTTGGGTCTAGCGGGAGGGCCTGTATATACGCAGTATTTT
TRBJ2-7 | many | TRBD1 | TRBV29-1 | CSAGTDYEQYF | TGCAGCGCGGGGACAGACTACGAGCAGTACTTC
TRBJ2-7 | - | - | TRBV3-1 | CASSGRTGDSYEQYF | TGTGCCAGCAGCGGCCGGACGGGGGATTCCTACGAGCAGTACTTC
TRBJ2-2 | few | - | TRBV14 | CASSQLGNTGELFF | TGTGCCAGCAGCCAGCTCGGAAACACCGGGGAGCTGTTTTTT
TRBJ1-2 | many | - | TRBV18 | CASSPRGGFRGANYGYTF | TGTGCCAGCTCACCCAGAGGTGGATTTAGAGGAGCTAACTATGGCTACACCTTC
TRBJ2-7 | few | - | TRBV7-9 | CASGGRGTEQYF | TGTGCCAGCGGGGGCAGGGGAACCGAGCAGTACTTC
TRBJ2-1 | - | TRBD2 | TRBV4-3 | CASSQGTSGGPGNEQFF | TGCGCCAGCAGCCAAGGGACTAGCGGGGGTCCGGGGAATGAGCAGTTCTTC
TRBJ2-3 | few | - | TRBV15 | CATSRDEGGPTDTQYF | TGTGCCACCAGCAGAGATGAGGGAGGACCCACAGATACGCAGTATTTT
TRBJ2-7 | - | TRBD1 | TRBV30 | CAWSVTPGQGWTYEQYF | TGTGCCTGGAGTGTGACACCGGGACAGGGGTGGACCTACGAGCAGTACTTC
TRBJ2-2 | many | - | TRBV11-2 | CASSLVQGGTGELFF | TGTGCCAGCAGCTTAGTCCAGGGGGGAACCGGGGAGCTGTTTTTT